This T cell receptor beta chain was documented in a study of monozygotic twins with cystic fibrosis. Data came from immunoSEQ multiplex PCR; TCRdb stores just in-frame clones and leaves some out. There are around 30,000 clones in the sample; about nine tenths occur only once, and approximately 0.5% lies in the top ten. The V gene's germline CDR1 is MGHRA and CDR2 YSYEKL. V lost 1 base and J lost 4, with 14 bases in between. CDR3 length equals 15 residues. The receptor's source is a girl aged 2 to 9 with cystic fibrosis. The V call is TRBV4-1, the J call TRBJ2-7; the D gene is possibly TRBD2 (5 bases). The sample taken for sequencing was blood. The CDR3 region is CASSQANGVGYEQYF. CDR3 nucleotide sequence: TGCGCCAGCAGCCAAGCCAACGGGGTGGGGTACGAGCAGTACTTC.